Presented here are 3 T cell receptor beta chains from one specimen sequenced in a study of CD8+CD57+ T cells in acquired aplastic anemia. The study profiled TCR beta VDJ and CDR3 using genomic DNA as template. One entry per CDR3 protein, called by TCRdb with MiXCR from the reads. Of about 120,000 distinct CDR3 sequences detected, under 60% appear once; the ten largest clones hold around 29%. All sequencing subjects had displayed CD8+CD57+ cell expansion on flow cytometry. Material: sorted CD4+, CD8+, or CD8+CD57+ T cells (not recorded which) from PBMCs. The receptors shown here come from a human donor with aplastic anemia.

The J gene is TRBJ2-7, the V gene TRBV14; no reliable D call. Trimming removed 0 bases at V and 6 bases at J, with 12 bases between. The CDR3 extends over 14 amino acids. Germline-derived CDR1 and CDR2 are SGHDN and FVKESK. The CDR3 region has the DNA TGTGCCAGCAGCCAAGATCCCTCATACGGCGAGCAGTACTTC. Protein: CASSQDPSYGEQYF.

This chain joins TRBV20-1 and TRBJ2-1; 7 bases are a match to TRBD2. Germline V lookup: CDR1 DFQATT, CDR2 SNEGSKA (reference sequence). Trimming cost V 6 bases and J 0 bases; bases outside gene matches: 11. CDR3 size: 16 residues. In DNA form, the CDR3 reads TGCAGTGCGTGGGGCGGGAGCGCCGGCTCCTACAATGAGCAGTTCTTC. This encodes CSAWGGSAGSYNEQFF.

The chain combines TRBV19 with TRBJ2-7; no clear D gene. The length of the CDR3 is 13 residues. Per the germline V gene, CDR1 is LNHDA and CDR2 is SQIVND (reference sequence). Trimming pared 5 bases from V and 6 bases from J, leaving 14 bases between. CDR3 DNA: TGTGCCAGTAGTCGGCAGGTCTCTGGCGAGCAGTACTTC. This gives the protein CASSRQVSGEQYF.